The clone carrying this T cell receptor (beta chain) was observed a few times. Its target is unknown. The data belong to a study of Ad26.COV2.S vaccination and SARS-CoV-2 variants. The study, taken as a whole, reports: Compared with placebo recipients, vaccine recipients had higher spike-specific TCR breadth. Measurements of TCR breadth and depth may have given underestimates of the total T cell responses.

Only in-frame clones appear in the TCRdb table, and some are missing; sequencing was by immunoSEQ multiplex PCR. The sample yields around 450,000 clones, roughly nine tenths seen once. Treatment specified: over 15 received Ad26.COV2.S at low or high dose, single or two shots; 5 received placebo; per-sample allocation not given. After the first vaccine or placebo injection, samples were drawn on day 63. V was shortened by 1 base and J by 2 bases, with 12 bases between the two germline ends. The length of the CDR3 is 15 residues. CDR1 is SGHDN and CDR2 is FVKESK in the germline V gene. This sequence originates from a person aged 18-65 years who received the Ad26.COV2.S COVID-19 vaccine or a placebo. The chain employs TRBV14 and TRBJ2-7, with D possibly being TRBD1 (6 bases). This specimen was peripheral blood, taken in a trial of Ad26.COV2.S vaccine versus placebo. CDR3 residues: CASSQGHRETYEQYF. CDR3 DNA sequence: TGTGCCAGCAGCCAAGGTCACAGGGAGACCTACGAGCAGTACTTC.